Sequencing of this T cell receptor (beta chain) was carried out in a study of shared clonotypes between healthy human individuals. This clone has just a few counts. The antigen remains unidentified. Study-wide results and limits: Only blood was sampled; tissue repertoires likely differ.

Some clones are missing from TCRdb's copy, which holds only in-frame ones; the method was immunoSEQ multiplex PCR. Here the sample spans 2.5 million or so clones, approximately 90% being singletons. The CDR3 sequence is 15 residues long. Trimming stripped 6 bases from V and 4 bases from J, with 18 bases between. CDR1 is SEHNR, CDR2 FQNEAQ, per germline (reference sequence). The receptor was derived from a man aged 18 to 30 in good health. Sequencing was done on a sample of naive CD4+ T cells sorted from blood. Documented subset: CD45RA+ positively selected. The chain joins TRBV7-9 to TRBJ1-2; D may be TRBD1 (6 bases). CDR3 amino acids: CASSFDPGQSYGYTF. CDR3 coding DNA: TGTGCCAGCAGTTTCGATCCCGGACAGTCCTATGGCTACACCTTC.